The T cell receptor beta chain described here comes from a study of T cell responses to AZD1222 COVID-19 vaccine. About the research overall: Both about-4-week and about-12-week second-dose recipients were combined.

Using immunoSEQ multiplex PCR, the repertoire was profiled, and TCRdb retains in-frame clones only, with some absent. The data contain some 130,000 clones, 70% to 90% of them singletons. The CDR3 totals 16 residues. Germline assignment: CDR1 MNHEY and CDR2 SVGAGI. Unmatched junction bases numbered 13, after V lost 4 bases and J lost 9 bases. This clone was counted a single time. The target antigen is unknown. Study-wide findings and caveats: Baseline testing showed seropositivity in only a handful of AZD1222 recipients. Spike as a whole was targeted by vaccine-associated CD4 TCRs, dominant at 160-218 and 743-854.

Here the sequenced sample was peripheral blood, taken on day 0 of AZD1222 vaccination. The sequence derives from an adult in good health. The chain recombines TRBV6-5 with TRBJ2-1; 9 bases align to TRBD2. The DNA for the CDR3 is TGTGCCAGCAGTTCGCCGGGTAGCGGGAGTTTGGTTGAGCAGTTCTTC. Amino acid sequence: CASSSPGSGSLVEQFF.